This TCR beta chain was recovered during a study of post-analysis software for immune sequencing data. The study, taken as a whole, reports: Patients carried roughly five TRBV segments more frequently than controls did, and TRBV5-6, TRBV5-1 and TRBV20-1 were among them. The F measure placed samples prepared in the same batch into strongly shared clusters.

Concerning this clonotype itself: Its antigen is unknown.

Included in the TCR beta cDNA libraries were unique molecular identifiers. One entry per CDR3 protein, called by TCRdb with MiXCR from the PCR reads. The table records approximately 690,000 distinct CDR3 sequences, around 60% of them present only once. The junction had 6 bases not matched to a gene; V was cut back by 2 bases and J by 10 bases. This CDR3 comprises 15 residues. Germline V gene sequence: CDR1 LNHDA, CDR2 SQIVND (reference sequence). This chain uses TRBV19 with TRBJ2-1; 12 positions agree with TRBD2. The origin of this receptor is a girl aged 2 to 10 with multiple sclerosis. What was sequenced was blood. CDR3 amino acids: CASSIRGTSGSEQFF. Written as DNA, the CDR3 is TGTGCCAGTAGTATAAGAGGGACTAGCGGGTCAGAGCAGTTCTTC. Supplemented by reference TRBV19 and TRBJ2-1, the full variable domain reads DGGITQSPKYLFRKEGQNVTLSCEQNLNHDAMYWYRQDPGQGLRLIYYSQIVNDFQKGDIAEGYSVSREKKESFPLTVTSAQKNPTAFYLCASSIRGTSGSEQFFGPGTRLTVL.